The clone carrying this T cell receptor beta chain occurred once. Antigen: not known. In the same sample, other DNA sequences code for this CDR3. The data derive from a study of cytomegalovirus exposure and HLA in healthy donors. Study outcomes and limitations: Roughly uniform depth of sequencing across donors was assumed in presence/absence analyses.

V lost 3 bases to trimming and J lost 7 bases, with 16 bases between them. Per germline, CDR1 SGHNT and CDR2 YENEEA. CDR3 length: 14 residues. The PCR contained 60 Vbeta and 13 Jbeta primers. Sequencing was performed with immunoSEQ multiplex PCR; in TCRdb, only in-frame clones are kept and a portion is missing. The repertoire has more than 200,000 clones, roughly 79% of them found once; the top ten carry around 1.9%. V usage is TRBV11-3 and J usage is TRBJ2-7, with TRBD2 as a possible D gene (6 bases). Sequenced input: PBMCs. The TCR sequence derives from a male donor in good health and CMV-seronegative. In nucleotides, the CDR3 is TGTGCCAGCAGCTTGGAGGGTGGGGAGCGGGAGCAGTACTTC. Its translation: CASSLEGGEREQYF.